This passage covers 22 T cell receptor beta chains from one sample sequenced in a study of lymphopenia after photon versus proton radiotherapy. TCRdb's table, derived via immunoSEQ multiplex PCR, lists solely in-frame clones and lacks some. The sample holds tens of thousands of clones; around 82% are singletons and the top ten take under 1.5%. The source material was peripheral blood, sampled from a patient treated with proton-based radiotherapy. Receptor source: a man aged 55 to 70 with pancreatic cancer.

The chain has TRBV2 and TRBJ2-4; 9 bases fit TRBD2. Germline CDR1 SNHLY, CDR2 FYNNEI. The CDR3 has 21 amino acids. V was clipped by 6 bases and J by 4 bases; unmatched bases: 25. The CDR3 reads CASSASGDLLAGPKSKNIQYF. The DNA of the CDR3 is TGTGCCAGCAGCGCTTCCGGTGACTTACTAGCGGGCCCCAAGTCAAAAAACATTCAGTACTTC.

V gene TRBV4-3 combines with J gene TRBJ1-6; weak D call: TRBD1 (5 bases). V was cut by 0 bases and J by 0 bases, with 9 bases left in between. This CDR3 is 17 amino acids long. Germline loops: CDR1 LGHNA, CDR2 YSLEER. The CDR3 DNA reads TGCGCCAGCAGCCAAGATCCAGGGAGCTCCTATAATTCACCCCTCCACTTT. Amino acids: CASSQDPGSSYNSPLHF.

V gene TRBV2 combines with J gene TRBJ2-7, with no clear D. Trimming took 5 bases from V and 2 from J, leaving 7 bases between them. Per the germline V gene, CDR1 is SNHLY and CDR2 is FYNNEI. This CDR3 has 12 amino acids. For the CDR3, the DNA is TGTGCCAGCAGTAAAACAGCCTACGAGCAGTACTTC. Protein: CASSKTAYEQYF.

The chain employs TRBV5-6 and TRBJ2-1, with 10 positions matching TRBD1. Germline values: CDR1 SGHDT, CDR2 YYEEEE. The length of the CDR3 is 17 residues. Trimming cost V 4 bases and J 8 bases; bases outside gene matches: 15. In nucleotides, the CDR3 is TGTGCCAGCAGCCTATCCGGCCGGACAGGGGGTTACCATGAGCAGTTCTTC. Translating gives CASSLSGRTGGYHEQFF.

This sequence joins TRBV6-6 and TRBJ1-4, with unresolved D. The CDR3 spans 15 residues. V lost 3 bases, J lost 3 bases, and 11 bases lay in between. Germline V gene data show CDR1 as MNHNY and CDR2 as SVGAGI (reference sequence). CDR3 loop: CASSYPQSSNEKLFF. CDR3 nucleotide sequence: TGTGCCAGCAGTTATCCACAGAGTTCTAATGAAAAACTGTTTTTT.

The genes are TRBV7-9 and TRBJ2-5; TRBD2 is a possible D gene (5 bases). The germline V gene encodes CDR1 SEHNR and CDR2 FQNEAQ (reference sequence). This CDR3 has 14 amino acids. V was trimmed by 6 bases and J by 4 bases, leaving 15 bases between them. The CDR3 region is CASSDGVGGETQYF. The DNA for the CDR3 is TGTGCCAGCAGTGACGGGGTTGGCGGAGAGACCCAGTACTTC.

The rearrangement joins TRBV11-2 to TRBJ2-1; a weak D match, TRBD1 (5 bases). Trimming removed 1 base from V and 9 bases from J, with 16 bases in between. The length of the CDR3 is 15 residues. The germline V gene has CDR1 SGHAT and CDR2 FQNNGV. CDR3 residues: CASSLVARALGEQFF. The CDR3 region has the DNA TGTGCCAGCAGCTTAGTAGCCAGGGCCCTCGGTGAGCAGTTCTTC.

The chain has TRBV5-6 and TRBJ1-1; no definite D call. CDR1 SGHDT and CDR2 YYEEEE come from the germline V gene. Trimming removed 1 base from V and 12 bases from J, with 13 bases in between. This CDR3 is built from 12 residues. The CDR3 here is CASSLWPSPSFF. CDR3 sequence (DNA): TGTGCCAGCAGCTTGTGGCCCTCGCCATCTTTCTTT.

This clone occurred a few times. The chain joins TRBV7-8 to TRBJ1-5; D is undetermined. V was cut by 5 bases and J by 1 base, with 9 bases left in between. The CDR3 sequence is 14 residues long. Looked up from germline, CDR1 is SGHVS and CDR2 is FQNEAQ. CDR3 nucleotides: TGTGCCAGCAGCCTCCGACGGAGCAATCAGCCCCAGCATTTT. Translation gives CASSLRRSNQPQHF.

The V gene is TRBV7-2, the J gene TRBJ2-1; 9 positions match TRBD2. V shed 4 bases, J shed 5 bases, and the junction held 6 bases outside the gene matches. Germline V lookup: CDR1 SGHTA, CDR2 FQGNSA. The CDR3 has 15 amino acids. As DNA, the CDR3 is TGTGCCAGCAGCTCGCTAGCGGGAATGAACAATGAGCAGTTCTTC. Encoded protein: CASSSLAGMNNEQFF.

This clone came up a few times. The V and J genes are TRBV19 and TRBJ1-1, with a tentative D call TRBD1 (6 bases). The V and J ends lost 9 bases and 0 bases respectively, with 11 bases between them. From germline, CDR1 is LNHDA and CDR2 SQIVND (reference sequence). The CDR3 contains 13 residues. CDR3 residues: CASKGGLNTEAFF. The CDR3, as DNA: TGTGCCAGCAAGGGGGGTCTGAACACTGAAGCTTTCTTT.

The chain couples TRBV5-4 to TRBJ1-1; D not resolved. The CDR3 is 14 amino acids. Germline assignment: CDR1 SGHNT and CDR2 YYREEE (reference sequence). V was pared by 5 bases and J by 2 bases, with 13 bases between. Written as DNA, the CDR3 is TGTGCCAGCAGGGAACAGTGGGGAAACACTGAAGCTTTCTTT. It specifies CASREQWGNTEAFF.

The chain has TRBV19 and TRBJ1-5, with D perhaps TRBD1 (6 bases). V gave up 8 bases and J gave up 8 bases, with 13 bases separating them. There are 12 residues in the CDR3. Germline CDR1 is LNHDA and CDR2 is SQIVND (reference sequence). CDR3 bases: TGTGCCAGTCGTGGGGGCGTGAAGCCCCAGCATTTT. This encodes CASRGGVKPQHF. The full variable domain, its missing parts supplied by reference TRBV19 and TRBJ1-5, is DGGITQSPKYLFRKEGQNVTLSCEQNLNHDAMYWYRQDPGQGLRLIYYSQIVNDFQKGDIAEGYSVSREKKESFPLTVTSAQKNPTAFYLCASRGGVKPQHFGDGTRLSIL.

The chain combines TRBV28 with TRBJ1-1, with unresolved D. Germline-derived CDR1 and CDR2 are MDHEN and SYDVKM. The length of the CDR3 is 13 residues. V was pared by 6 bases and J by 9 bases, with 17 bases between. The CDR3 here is CASSPGRLSQAFF. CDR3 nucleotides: TGTGCCAGCAGCCCTGGACGGCTGTCTCAAGCTTTCTTT. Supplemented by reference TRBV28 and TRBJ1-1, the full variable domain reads DVKVTQSSRYLVKRTGEKVFLECVQDMDHENMFWYRQDPGLGLRLIYFSYDVKMKEKGDIPEGYSVSREKKERFSLILESASTNQTSMYLCASSPGRLSQAFFGQGTRLTVV.

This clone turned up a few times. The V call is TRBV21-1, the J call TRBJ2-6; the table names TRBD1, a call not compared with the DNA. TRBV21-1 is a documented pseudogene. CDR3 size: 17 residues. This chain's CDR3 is CASSKPGTNSGANVLTF. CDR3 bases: TGTGCCAGCAGCAAACCAGGCACCAACTCTGGGGCCAACGTCCTGACTTTC.

The CDR3 sequence: CASSLLFARDNNEQFF. The DNA of the CDR3 is TGTGCCAGCAGCTTACTTTTTGCGCGGGACAACAATGAGCAGTTCTTC. The chain links TRBV7-2 to TRBJ2-1; D may match TRBD1 or TRBD2 (6 bases each). Germline loops: CDR1 SGHTA, CDR2 FQGNSA. Deletions cut 2 bases from V and 5 bases from J, with 16 bases between. The CDR3 extends over 16 amino acids.

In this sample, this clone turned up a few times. The CDR3 nucleotides read TGCAGCGTTGAACGCACGAACAATGAGCAGTTCTTC. This codes for CSVERTNNEQFF. The V gene is TRBV29-1, the J gene TRBJ2-1, with D hard to call. In germline, CDR1 is SQVTM, CDR2 ANQGSEA. The CDR3 extends over 12 amino acids. Trimming stripped 2 bases from V and 5 bases from J, with 7 bases between.

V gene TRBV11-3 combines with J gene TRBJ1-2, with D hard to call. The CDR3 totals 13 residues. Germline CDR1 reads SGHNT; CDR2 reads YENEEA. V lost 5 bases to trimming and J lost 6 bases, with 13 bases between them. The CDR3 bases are TGTGCCAGCAGCCCTATGAGCTCGGATGGCTACACCTTC. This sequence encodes CASSPMSSDGYTF.

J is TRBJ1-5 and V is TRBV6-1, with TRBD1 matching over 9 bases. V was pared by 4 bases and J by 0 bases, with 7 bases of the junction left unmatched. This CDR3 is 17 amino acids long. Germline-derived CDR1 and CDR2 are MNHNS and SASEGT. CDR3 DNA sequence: TGTGCCAGCAGTGGCAGGGGACAGGGAGATAGCAATCAGCCCCAGCATTTT. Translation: CASSGRGQGDSNQPQHF.

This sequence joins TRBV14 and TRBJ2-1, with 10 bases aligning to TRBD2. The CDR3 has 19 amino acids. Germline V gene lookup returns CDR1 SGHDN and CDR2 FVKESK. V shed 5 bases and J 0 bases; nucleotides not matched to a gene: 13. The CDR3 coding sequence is TGTGCCAGCAGCTTACGGACTAGCGGAATTTCGAGCTCCTACAATGAGCAGTTCTTC. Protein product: CASSLRTSGISSSYNEQFF.

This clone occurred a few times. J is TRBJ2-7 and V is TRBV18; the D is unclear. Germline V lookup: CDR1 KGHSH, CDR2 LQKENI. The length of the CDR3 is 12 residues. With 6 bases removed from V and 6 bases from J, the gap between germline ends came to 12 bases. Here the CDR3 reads CASSPAFPEQYF. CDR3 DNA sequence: TGTGCCAGCTCCCCGGCCTTCCCCGAGCAGTACTTC.

For the CDR3, the DNA is TGTGCCAGCAGCTTCCGACCTCAACAGGGAGACCAGTACTTC. Translation: CASSFRPQQGDQYF. V usage is TRBV27 and J usage is TRBJ2-5; perhaps TRBD1 as D (6 bases). V dropped 6 bases and J dropped 10 bases, with 21 bases sitting between them. Germline CDR1 is MNHEY and CDR2 is SMNVEV (reference sequence). The CDR3 runs 14 residues.